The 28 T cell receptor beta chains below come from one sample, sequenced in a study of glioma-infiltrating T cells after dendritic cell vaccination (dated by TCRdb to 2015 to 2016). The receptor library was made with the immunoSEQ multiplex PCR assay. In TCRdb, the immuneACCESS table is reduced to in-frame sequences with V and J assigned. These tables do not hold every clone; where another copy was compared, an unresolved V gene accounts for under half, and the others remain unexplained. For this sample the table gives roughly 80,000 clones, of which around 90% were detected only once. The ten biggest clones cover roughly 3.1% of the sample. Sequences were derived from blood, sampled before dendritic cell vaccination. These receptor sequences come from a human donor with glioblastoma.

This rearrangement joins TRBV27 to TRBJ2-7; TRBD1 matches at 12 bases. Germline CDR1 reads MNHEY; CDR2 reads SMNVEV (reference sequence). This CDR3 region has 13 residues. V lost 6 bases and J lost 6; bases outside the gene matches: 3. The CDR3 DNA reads TGTGCCAGCAGACCGGGACAGGGGGCCGAGCAGTACTTC. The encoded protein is CASRPGQGAEQYF.

The CDR3 DNA sequence: TGTGCCAGCAGTGGGGGACAGGGTGTGGACGAGCAGTACTTC. It yields the protein CASSGGQGVDEQYF. The chain combines TRBV28 with TRBJ2-7; 9 bases line up with TRBD1. Losses at the gene ends were 5 bases for V and 5 bases for J; bases not matched to a gene: 7. CDR1 and CDR2 (germline): MDHEN, SYDVKM. The CDR3 has 14 amino acids.

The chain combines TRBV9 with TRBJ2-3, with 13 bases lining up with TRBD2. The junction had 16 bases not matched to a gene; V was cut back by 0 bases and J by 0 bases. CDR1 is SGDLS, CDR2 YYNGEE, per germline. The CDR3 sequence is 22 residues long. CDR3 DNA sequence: TGTGCCAGCAGCGTAGCTACAAGCCGTCCCGGGACTAGCGGGGATAGCACAGATACGCAGTATTTT. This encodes CASSVATSRPGTSGDSTDTQYF.

CDR3 sequence: CASSVSGGGGSEQYF. The CDR3, as DNA: TGTGCCAGCAGCGTCTCGGGGGGCGGGGGGTCCGAGCAGTACTTC. This chain joins TRBV9 and TRBJ2-7, with 8 nucleotides matching TRBD2. The CDR3 contains 15 residues. The V gene's germline CDR1 is SGDLS and CDR2 YYNGEE. V shed 2 bases and J 6 bases; nucleotides not matched to a gene: 10.

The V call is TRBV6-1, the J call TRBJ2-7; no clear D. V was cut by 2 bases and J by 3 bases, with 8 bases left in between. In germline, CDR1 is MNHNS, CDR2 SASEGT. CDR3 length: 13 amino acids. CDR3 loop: CASSEMSHYEQYF. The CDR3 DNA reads TGTGCCAGCAGTGAAATGAGCCACTACGAGCAGTACTTC.

CDR3 coding DNA: TGCGCCAGCACGGACACTAGCGGGCACAATGAGCAGTTCTTC. This sequence encodes CASTDTSGHNEQFF. This chain joins TRBV5-1 and TRBJ2-1; 9 bases agree with TRBD2. The CDR3 sequence is 14 residues long. The V segment lost 6 bases and the J segment 5 bases; nucleotides outside the gene matches: 6. The V gene's germline CDR1 is SGHRS and CDR2 YFSETQ. The full variable domain, its missing parts supplied by reference TRBV5-1 and TRBJ2-1, is KAGVTQTPRYLIKTRGQQVTLSCSPISGHRSVSWYQQTPGQGLQFLFEYFSETQRNKGNFPGRFSGRQFSNSRSEMNVSTLELGDSALYLCASTDTSGHNEQFFGPGTRLTVL.

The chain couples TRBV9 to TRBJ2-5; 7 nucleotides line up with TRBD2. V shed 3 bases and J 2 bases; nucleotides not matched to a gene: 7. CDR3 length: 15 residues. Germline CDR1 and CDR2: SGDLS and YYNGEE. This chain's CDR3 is CASSEKPGGQETQYF. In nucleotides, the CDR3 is TGTGCCAGCAGCGAAAAACCGGGGGGACAAGAGACCCAGTACTTC.

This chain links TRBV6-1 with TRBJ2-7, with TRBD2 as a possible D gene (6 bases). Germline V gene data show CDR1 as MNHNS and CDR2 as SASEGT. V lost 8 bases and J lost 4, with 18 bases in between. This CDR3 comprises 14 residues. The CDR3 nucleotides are TGTGCCAGCGGTAGGGGACCGGGGACTTACGAGCAGTACTTC. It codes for CASGRGPGTYEQYF.

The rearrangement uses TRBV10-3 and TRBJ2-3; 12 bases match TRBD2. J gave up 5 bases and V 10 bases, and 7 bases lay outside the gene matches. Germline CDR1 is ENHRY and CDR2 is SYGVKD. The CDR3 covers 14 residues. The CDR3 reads CASLAGGPVDTQYF. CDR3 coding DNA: TGTGCCAGCCTAGCGGGGGGGCCGGTAGATACGCAGTATTTT.

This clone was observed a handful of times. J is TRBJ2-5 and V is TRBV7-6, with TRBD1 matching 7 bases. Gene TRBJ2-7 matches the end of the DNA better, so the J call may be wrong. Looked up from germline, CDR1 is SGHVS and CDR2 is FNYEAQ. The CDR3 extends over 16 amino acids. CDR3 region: CASSQEGTAGSYEQYF. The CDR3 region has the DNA TGTGCCAGCAGCCAAGAGGGGACAGCCGGATCCTACGAGCAGTACTTC.

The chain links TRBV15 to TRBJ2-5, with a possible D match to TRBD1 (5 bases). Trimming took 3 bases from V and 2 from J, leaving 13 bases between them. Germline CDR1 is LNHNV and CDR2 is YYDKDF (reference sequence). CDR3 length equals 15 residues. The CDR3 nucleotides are TGTGCCACCAGCAGTAAAAGACAGAAACAAGAGACCCAGTACTTC. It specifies CATSSKRQKQETQYF.

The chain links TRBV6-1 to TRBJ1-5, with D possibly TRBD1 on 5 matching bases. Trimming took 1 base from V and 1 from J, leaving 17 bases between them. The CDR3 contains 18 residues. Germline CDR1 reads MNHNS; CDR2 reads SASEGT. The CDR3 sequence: CASSEVAGRVGSNQPQHF. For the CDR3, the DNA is TGTGCCAGCAGTGAAGTGGCAGGGAGGGTAGGCAGCAATCAGCCCCAGCATTTT.

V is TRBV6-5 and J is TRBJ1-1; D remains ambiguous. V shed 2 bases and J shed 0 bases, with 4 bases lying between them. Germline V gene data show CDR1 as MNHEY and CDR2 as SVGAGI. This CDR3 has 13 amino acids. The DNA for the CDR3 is TGTGCCAGCAGTTACGAGGTGAACACTGAAGCTTTCTTT. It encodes CASSYEVNTEAFF.

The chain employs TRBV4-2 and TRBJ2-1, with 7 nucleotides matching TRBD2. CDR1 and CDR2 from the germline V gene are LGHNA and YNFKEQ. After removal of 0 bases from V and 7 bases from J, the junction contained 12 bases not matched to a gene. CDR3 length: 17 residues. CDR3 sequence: CASSQDDNAGVGNEQFF. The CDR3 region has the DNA TGTGCCAGCAGCCAAGATGATAACGCGGGAGTCGGAAATGAGCAGTTCTTC.

The CDR3 region has the DNA TGTGCCAGCAGTACGGACAGCTACGAGCAGTACTTC. As protein: CASSTDSYEQYF. The chain has TRBV2 and TRBJ2-7; weak D call: TRBD1 (6 bases). With 5 bases removed from V and 3 bases from J, the gap between germline ends came to 8 bases. There are 12 residues in the CDR3. Germline V gene data show CDR1 as SNHLY and CDR2 as FYNNEI. Together with reference TRBV2 and TRBJ2-7, the CDR3 gives the full variable domain: EPEVTQTPSHQVTQMGQEVILRCVPISNHLYFYWYRQILGQKVEFLVSFYNNEISEKSEIFDDQFSVERPDGSNFTLKIRSTKLEDSAMYFCASSTDSYEQYFGPGTRLTVT.

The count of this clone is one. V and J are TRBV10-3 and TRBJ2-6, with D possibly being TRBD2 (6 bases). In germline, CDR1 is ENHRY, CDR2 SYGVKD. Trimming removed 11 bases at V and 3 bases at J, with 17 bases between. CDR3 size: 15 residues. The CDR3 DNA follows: TGTGCCTCCCGGGACTCCGAGGTTGGGGCCAACGTCCTGACTTTC. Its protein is CASRDSEVGANVLTF.

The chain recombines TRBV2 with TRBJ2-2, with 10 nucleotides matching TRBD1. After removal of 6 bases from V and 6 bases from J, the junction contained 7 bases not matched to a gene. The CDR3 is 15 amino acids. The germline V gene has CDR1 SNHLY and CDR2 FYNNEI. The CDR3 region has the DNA TGTGCCAGCAGCTCGGACAGGGGGGGAGCCGGGGAGCTGTTTTTT. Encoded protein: CASSSDRGGAGELFF.

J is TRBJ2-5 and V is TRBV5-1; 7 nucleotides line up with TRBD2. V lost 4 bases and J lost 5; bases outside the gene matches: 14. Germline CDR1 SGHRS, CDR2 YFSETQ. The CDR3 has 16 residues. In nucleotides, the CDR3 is TGCGCCAGCAGCCCGGGCCCTGGCGGGAGTGGTGAGACCCAGTACTTC. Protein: CASSPGPGGSGETQYF.

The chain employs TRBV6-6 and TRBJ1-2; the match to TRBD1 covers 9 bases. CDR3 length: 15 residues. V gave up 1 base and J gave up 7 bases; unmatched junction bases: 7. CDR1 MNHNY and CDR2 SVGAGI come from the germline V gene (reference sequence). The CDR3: CASSYLDRGQGGYTF. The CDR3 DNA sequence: TGTGCCAGCAGTTACTTGGACAGGGGTCAGGGTGGCTACACCTTC.

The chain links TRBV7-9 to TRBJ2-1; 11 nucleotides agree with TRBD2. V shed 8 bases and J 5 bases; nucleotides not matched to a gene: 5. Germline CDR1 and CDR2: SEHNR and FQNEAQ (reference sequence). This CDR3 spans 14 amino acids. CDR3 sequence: CASDIAGGHNEQFF. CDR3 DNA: TGTGCCAGCGATATAGCGGGGGGGCACAATGAGCAGTTCTTC.

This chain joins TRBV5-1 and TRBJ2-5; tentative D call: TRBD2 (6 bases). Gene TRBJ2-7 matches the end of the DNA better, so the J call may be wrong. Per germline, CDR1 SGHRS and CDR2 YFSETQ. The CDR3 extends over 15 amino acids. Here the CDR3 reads CASSSPSASSYEQYF. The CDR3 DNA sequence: TGCGCCAGCAGCTCACCTAGCGCCAGCTCCTACGAGCAGTACTTC.

The CDR3 nucleotides read TGCGCCAGCAGCTTGGTGGGACAGGGGGCGACTGAAGCTTTCTTT. As protein: CASSLVGQGATEAFF. V and J are TRBV5-1 and TRBJ1-1; TRBD1 matches at 12 bases. Germline lookup yields CDR1 SGHRS and CDR2 YFSETQ. The V segment lost 0 bases and the J segment 5 bases; nucleotides outside the gene matches: 2. There are 15 residues in the CDR3.

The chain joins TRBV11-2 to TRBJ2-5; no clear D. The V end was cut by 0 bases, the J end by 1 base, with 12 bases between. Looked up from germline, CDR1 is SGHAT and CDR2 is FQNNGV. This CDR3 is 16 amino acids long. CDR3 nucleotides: TGTGCCAGCAGCTTAGAAGGCGCGACTCGCCAAGAGACCCAGTACTTC. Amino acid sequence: CASSLEGATRQETQYF.

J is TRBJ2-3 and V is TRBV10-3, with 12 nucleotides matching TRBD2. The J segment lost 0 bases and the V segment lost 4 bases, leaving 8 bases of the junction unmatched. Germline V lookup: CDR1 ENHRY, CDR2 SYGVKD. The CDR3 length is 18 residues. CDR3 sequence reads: CAISGGLAGSSSTDTQYF. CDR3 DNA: TGTGCCATCAGTGGGGGACTAGCGGGTTCATCTAGCACAGATACGCAGTATTTT.

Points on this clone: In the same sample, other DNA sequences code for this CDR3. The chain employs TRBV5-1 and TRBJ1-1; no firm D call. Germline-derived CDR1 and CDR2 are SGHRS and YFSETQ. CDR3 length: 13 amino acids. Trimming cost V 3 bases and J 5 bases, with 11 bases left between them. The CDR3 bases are TGCGCCAGCAGCTGGGAAGCGGGGACTGAAGCTTTCTTT. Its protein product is CASSWEAGTEAFF.

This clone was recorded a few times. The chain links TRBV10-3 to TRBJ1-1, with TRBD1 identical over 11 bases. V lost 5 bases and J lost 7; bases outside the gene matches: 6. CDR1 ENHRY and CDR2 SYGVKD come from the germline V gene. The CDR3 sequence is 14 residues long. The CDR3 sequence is CAISQGQGGFEAFF. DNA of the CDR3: TGTGCCATCAGTCAGGGACAGGGGGGGTTTGAAGCTTTCTTT.

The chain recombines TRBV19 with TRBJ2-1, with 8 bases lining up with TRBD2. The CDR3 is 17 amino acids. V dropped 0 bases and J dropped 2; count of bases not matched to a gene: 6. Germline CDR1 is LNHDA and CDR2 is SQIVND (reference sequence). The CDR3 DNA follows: TGTGCCAGTAGTATAGATCGCCCGGGAGGGCCCTACAATGAGCAGTTCTTC. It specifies CASSIDRPGGPYNEQFF.

CDR3 sequence: CAWSLQSNTEAFF. The CDR3 coding sequence is TGTGCCTGGAGTCTACAGTCGAACACTGAAGCTTTCTTT. This rearrangement joins TRBV30 to TRBJ1-1, with D uncertain. The CDR3 length is 13 residues. In germline, CDR1 is GTSNPN, CDR2 SVGIG (reference sequence). Trimming stripped 2 bases from V and 1 base from J, with 8 bases between.